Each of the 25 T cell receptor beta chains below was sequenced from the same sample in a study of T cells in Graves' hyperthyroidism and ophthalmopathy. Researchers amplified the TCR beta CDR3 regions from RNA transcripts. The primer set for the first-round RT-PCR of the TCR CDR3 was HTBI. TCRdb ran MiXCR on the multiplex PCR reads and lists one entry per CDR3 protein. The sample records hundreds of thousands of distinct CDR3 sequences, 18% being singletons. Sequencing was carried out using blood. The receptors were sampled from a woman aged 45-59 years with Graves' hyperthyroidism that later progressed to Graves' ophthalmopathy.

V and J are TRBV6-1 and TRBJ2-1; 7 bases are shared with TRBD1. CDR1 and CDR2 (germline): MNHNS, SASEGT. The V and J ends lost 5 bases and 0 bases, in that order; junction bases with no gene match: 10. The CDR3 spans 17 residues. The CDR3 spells CASSNHRGRVSYNEQFF. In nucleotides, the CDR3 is TGTGCCAGCAGTAACCACAGGGGAAGGGTCTCCTACAATGAGCAGTTCTTC.

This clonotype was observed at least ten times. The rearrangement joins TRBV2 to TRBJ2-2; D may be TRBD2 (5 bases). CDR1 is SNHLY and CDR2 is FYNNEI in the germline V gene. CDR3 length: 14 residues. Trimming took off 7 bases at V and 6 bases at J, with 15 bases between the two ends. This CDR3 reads CASKRTWGPGELFF. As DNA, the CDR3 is TGTGCCAGCAAACGGACTTGGGGTCCCGGGGAGCTGTTTTTT. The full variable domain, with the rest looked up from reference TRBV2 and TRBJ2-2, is EPEVTQTPSHQVTQMGQEVILRCVPISNHLYFYWYRQILGQKVEFLVSFYNNEISEKSEIFDDQFSVERPDGSNFTLKIRSTKLEDSAMYFCASKRTWGPGELFFGEGSRLTVL.

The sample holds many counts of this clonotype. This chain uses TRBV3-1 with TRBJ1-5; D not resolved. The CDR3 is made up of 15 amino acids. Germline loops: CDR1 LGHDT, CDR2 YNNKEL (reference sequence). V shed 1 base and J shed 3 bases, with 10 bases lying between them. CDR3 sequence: CASSQGLQFNQPQHF. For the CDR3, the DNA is TGTGCCAGCAGCCAAGGGTTACAGTTCAATCAGCCCCAGCATTTT.

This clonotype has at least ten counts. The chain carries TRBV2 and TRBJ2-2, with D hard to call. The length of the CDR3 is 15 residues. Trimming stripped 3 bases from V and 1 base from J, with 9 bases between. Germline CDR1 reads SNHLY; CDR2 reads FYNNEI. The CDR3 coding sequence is TGTGCCAGCAGTGAGGGTTCCCTGAACACCGGGGAGCTGTTTTTT. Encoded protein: CASSEGSLNTGELFF.

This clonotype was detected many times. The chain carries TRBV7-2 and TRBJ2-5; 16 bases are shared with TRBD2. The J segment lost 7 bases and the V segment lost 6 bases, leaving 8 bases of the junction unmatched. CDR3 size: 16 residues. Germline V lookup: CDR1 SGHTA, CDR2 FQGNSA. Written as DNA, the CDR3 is TGTGCCAGCAGGAAAGGGACTAGCGGGGGGGCGGGGACCCAGTACTTC. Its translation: CASRKGTSGGAGTQYF.

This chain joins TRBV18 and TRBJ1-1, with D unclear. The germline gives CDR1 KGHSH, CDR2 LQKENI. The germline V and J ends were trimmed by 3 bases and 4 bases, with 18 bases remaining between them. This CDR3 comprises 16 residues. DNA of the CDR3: TGTGCCAGCTCACCGTCTGGGATAGTCATGGGCACTGAAGCTTTCTTT. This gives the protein CASSPSGIVMGTEAFF.

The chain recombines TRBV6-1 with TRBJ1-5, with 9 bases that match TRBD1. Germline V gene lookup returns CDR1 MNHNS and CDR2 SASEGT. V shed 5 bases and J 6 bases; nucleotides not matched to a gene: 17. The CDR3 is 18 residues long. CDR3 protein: CASSPPGQGARAGQPQHF. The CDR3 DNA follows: TGTGCCAGCAGTCCCCCGGGACAGGGAGCCCGGGCTGGTCAGCCCCAGCATTTT.

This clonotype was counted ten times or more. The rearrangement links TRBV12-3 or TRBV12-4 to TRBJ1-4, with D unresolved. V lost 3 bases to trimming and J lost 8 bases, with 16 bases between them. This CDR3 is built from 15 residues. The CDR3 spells CASSFRRLLGEKLFF. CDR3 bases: TGTGCCAGCAGTTTTCGGCGGCTCCTGGGGGAAAAACTGTTTTTT.

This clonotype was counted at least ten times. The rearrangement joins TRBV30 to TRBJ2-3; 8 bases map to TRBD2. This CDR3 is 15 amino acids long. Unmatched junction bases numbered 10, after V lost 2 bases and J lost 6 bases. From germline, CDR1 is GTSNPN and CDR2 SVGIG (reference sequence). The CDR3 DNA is TGTGCCTGGAGTCGTCTGACGGGGGGGTTCGATACGCAGTATTTT. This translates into CAWSRLTGGFDTQYF.

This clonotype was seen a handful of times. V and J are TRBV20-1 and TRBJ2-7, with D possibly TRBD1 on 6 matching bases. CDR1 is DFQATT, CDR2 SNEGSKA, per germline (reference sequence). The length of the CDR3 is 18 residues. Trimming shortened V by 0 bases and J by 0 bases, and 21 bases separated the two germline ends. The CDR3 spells CSARDGGRGGIHSYEQYF. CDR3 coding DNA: TGCAGTGCTAGAGATGGGGGACGAGGGGGAATACACTCCTACGAGCAGTACTTC.

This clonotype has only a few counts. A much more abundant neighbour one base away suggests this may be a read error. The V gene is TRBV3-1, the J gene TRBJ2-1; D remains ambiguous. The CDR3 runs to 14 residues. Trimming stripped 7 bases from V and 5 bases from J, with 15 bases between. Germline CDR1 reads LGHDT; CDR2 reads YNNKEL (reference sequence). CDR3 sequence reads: CASTPRRTNNEQFF. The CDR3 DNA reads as TGTGCCAGCACCCCGCGGCGTACCAACAATGAGCAGTTCTTC.

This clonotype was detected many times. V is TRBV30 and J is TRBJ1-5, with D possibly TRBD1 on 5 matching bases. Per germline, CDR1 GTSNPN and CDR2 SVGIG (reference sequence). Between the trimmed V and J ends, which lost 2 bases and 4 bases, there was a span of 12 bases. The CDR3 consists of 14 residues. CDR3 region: CAWSPGTGNQPQHF. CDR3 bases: TGTGCCTGGAGTCCCGGGACGGGGAATCAGCCCCAGCATTTT.

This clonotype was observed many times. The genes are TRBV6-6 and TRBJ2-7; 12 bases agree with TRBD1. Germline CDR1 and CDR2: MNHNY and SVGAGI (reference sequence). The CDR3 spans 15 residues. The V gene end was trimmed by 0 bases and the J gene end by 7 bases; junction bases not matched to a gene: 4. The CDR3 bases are TGTGCCAGCAGTTACTCCGGGACAGGGGGCCGGGAGCAGTACTTC. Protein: CASSYSGTGGREQYF.

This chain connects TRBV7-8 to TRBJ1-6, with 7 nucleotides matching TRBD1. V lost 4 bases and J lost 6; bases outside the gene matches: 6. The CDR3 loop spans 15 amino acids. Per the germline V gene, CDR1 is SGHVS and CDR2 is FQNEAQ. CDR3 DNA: TGTGCCAGCAGCTCACGTGGACAGGTTAATTCACCCCTCCACTTT. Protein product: CASSSRGQVNSPLHF.

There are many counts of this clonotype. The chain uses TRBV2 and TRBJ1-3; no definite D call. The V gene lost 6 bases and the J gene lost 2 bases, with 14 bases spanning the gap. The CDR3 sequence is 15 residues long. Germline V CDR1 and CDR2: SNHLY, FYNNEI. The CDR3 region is CASRKGLETGNTIYF. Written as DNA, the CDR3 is TGTGCCAGCAGAAAAGGACTGGAGACTGGAAACACCATATATTTT.

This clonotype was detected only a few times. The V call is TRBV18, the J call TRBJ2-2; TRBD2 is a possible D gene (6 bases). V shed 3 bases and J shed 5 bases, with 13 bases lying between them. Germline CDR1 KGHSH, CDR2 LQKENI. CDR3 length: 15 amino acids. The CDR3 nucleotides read TGTGCCAGCTCACCGGCGGGACCACCGACCGGGGAGCTGTTTTTT. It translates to CASSPAGPPTGELFF.

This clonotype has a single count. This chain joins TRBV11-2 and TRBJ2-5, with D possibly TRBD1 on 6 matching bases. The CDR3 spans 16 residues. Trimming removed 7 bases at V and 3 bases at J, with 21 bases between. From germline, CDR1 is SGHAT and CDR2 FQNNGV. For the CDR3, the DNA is TGTGCCAGCATCTATACTGGGGGCAAAAATAAAGAGACCCAGTACTTC. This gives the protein CASIYTGGKNKETQYF.

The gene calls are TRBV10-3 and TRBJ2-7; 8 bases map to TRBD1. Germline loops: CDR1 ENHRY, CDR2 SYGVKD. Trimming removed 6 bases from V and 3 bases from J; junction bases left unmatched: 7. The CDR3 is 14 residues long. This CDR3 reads CAISSDRVNYEQYF. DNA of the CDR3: TGTGCCATCAGCTCGGACAGGGTAAACTACGAGCAGTACTTC.

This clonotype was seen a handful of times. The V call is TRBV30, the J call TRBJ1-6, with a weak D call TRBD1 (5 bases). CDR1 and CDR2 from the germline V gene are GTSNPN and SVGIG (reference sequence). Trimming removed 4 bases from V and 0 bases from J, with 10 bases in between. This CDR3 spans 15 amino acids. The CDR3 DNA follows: TGTGCCTGGAATCCAGGGAGCTCCTATAATTCACCCCTCCACTTT. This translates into CAWNPGSSYNSPLHF.

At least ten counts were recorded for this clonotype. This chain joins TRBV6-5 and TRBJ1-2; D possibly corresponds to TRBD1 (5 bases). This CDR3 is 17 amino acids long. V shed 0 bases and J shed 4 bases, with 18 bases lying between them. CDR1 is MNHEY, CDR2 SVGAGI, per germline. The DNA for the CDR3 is TGTGCCAGCAGTTACTCAGTACAGGTTTATGGCGGCTATGGCTACACCTTC. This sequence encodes CASSYSVQVYGGYGYTF.

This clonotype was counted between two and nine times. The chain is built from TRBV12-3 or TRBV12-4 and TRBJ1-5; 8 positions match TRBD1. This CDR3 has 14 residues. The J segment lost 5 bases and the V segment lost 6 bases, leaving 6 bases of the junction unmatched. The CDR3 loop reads CASSRVTGDQPQHF. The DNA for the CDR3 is TGTGCCAGCAGCCGCGTGACAGGGGATCAGCCCCAGCATTTT.

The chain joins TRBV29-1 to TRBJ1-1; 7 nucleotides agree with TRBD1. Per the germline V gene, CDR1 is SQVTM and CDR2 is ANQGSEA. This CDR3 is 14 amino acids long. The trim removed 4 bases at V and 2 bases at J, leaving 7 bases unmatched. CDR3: CSVGQGTLNTEAFF. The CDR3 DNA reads TGCAGCGTTGGACAGGGAACACTCAACACTGAAGCTTTCTTT.

This chain's CDR3 is CASQSGGVYNEQFF. DNA of the CDR3: TGTGCCAGCCAAAGCGGGGGGGTTTACAATGAGCAGTTCTTC. J is TRBJ2-1 and V is TRBV27; the match to TRBD2 covers 10 bases. Per germline, CDR1 MNHEY and CDR2 SMNVEV (reference sequence). V lost 8 bases, J lost 4 bases, and 5 bases stayed unmatched. The CDR3 covers 14 residues.

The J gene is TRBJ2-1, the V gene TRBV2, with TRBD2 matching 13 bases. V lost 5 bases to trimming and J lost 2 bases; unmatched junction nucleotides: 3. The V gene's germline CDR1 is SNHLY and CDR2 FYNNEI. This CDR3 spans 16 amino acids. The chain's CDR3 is CASSTGLAGAYNEQFF. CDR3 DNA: TGTGCCAGCAGTACCGGACTAGCGGGGGCCTACAATGAGCAGTTCTTC.

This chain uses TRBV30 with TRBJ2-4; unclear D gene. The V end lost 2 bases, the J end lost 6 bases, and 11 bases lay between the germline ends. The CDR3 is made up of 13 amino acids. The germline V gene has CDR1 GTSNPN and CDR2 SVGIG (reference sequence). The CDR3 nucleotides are TGTGCCTGGAGTATAGGGCTGGGAAACATTCAGTACTTC. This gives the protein CAWSIGLGNIQYF.